This is a list of T cell receptor beta chains from one sample in a study of T cells after yellow fever vaccination. TCRdb re-derived calls from the 5' RACE reads in MiXCR, one entry per CDR3 protein. The table includes approximately 510,000 distinct CDR3 sequences, roughly 22% detected once. The sample in question was PBMCs, obtained less than 25 days after the first yellow fever vaccination. These receptors all stem from a man aged 18-30 years who received the YFV17D yellow fever vaccine. CDR3s include the opening cysteine and the closing phenylalanine or tryptophan. D genes are given only for firm matches. Not every row has a clone size; where given, it reads once, few, many or a size class.

size	J	D	V	CDR3	DNA
few	TRBJ2-5	NA	TRBV24-1	CATSDGYTETQYF	TGTGCCACCAGTGATGGGTACACGGAGACCCAGTACTTC
many	TRBJ1-6	TRBD1	TRBV12-3/TRBV12-4	CASSVTGESPLHF	TGTGCCAGCAGTGTAACAGGGGAATCACCCCTCCACTTT
NA	TRBJ1-5	NA	TRBV28	CAIRRGASNQPQHF	TGTGCCATCCGTCGGGGAGCGAGCAATCAGCCCCAGCATTTT
many	TRBJ1-3	NA	TRBV18	CASSPTRGTGNTIYF	TGTGCCAGCTCACCAACCCGAGGGACTGGAAACACCATATATTTT
NA	TRBJ1-5	TRBD1	TRBV19	CASSATGFSNQPQHF	TGTGCCAGTAGTGCGACAGGGTTTAGCAATCAGCCCCAGCATTTT
few	TRBJ2-1	TRBD1	TRBV7-9	CASSGTASSYNEQFF	TGTGCCAGCAGCGGGACAGCGAGCTCCTACAATGAGCAGTTCTTC
NA	TRBJ1-1	TRBD1	TRBV10-3	CAIRDPGQSTWNTEAFF	TGTGCCATCAGGGATCCGGGACAGTCTACTTGGAACACTGAAGCTTTCTTT
few	TRBJ1-5	NA	TRBV10-3	CAISESYSGNQPQHF	TGTGCCATCAGTGAGTCATACAGCGGCAATCAGCCCCAGCATTTT
few	TRBJ2-2	TRBD1	TRBV11-2	CASSLSPGGYTGELFF	TGTGCCAGCAGCTTATCCCCAGGGGGCTACACCGGGGAGCTGTTTTTT
few	TRBJ2-7	TRBD2	TRBV9	CASSGGGADEQYF	TGTGCCAGCAGTGGCGGGGGGGCGGACGAGCAGTACTTC
NA	TRBJ2-1	TRBD2	TRBV4-2	CASSQERGGSYNEQFF	TGTGCCAGCAGCCAGGAGCGGGGGGGCTCCTACAATGAGCAGTTCTTC
NA	TRBJ2-7	NA	TRBV7-2	CASSFAGRFYEQYF	TGTGCCAGCAGCTTTGCGGGACGTTTCTACGAGCAGTACTTC
few	TRBJ2-7	NA	TRBV6-5	CASSYSDGDREQYF	TGTGCCAGCAGTTACTCGGACGGGGATCGGGAGCAGTACTTC
NA	TRBJ2-1	TRBD2	TRBV9	CASSAARVAGYNEQFF	TGTGCCAGCAGCGCCGCGAGGGTAGCGGGGTACAATGAGCAGTTCTTC
NA	TRBJ2-3	TRBD2	TRBV3-1	CASSPLAGVTDTQYF	TGTGCCAGCAGCCCCCTAGCGGGGGTCACAGATACGCAGTATTTT